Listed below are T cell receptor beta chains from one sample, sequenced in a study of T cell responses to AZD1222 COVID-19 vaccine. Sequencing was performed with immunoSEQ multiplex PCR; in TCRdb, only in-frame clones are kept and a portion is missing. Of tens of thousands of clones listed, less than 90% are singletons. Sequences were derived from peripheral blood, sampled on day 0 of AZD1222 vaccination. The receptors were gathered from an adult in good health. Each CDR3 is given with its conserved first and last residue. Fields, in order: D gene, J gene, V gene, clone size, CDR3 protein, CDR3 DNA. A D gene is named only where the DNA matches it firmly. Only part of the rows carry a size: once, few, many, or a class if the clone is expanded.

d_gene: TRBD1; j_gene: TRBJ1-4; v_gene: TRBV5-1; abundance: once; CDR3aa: CASSLQGSQEKLFF; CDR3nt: TGCGCCAGCAGCCTACAGGGGTCTCAAGAAAAACTGTTTTTT
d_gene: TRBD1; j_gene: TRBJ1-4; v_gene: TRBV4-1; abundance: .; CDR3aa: CASSQDVTGSTNEKLFF; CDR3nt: TGCGCCAGCAGCCAAGATGTGACAGGGTCAACTAATGAAAAACTGTTTTTT
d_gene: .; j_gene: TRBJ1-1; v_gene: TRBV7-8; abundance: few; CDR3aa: CASSLGQGSIEAFF; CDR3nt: TGTGCCAGCAGCTTAGGGCAGGGGTCCATTGAAGCTTTCTTT
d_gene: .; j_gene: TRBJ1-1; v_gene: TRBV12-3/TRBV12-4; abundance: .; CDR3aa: CASSLAGNTEAFF; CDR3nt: TGTGCCAGCAGTTTAGCGGGGAACACTGAAGCTTTCTTT
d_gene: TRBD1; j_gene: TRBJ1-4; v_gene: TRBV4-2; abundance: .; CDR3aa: CASSQGGGGFLKLFF; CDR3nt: TGTGCCAGCAGCCAAGGAGGGGGCGGTTTTTTGAAACTGTTTTTT
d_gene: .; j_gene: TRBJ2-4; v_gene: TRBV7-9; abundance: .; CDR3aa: CASSSPLVEGNIQYF; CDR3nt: TGTGCCAGCAGCTCTCCCCTGGTTGAGGGAAACATTCAGTACTTC
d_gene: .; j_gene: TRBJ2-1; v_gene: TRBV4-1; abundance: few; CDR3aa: CASSQGPGLYNEQFF; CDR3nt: TGCGCCAGCAGCCAAGGCCCGGGATTATACAATGAGCAGTTCTTC
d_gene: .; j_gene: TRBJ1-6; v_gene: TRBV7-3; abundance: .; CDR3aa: CASSLEGFGNSPLHF; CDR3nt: TGTGCCAGCAGCTTAGAGGGGTTTGGTAATTCACCCCTCCACTTT
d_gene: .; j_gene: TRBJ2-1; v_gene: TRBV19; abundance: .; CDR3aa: CASSIGWEQFF; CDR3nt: TGTGCCAGTAGTATCGGTTGGGAGCAGTTCTTC
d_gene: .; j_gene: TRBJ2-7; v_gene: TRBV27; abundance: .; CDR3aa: CASKGPNVYEQYF; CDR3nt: TGTGCCAGCAAAGGTCCCAACGTCTACGAGCAGTACTTC
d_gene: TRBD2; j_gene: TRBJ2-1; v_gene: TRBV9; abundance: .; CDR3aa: CASSVSGGPDNEQFF; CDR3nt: TGTGCCAGCAGCGTGTCGGGGGGGCCCGACAATGAGCAGTTCTTC
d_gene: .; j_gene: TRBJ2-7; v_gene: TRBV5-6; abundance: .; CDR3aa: CASSLVSRGYGDEQYF; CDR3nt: TGTGCCAGCAGCTTGGTATCTAGGGGCTATGGAGACGAGCAGTACTTC
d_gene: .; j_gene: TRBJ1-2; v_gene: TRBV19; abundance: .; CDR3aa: CASTTGSGPYGYTF; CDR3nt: TGTGCCAGTACTACCGGGTCAGGACCCTATGGCTACACCTTC
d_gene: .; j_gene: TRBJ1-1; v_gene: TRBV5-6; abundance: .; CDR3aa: CASSLGSGIEAFF; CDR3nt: TGTGCCAGCAGCTTGGGTTCAGGGATTGAAGCTTTCTTT
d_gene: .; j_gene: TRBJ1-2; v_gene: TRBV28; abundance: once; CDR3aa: CASSAGGSNYGYTF; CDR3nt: TGTGCCAGCAGTGCGGGAGGGTCTAACTATGGCTACACCTTC
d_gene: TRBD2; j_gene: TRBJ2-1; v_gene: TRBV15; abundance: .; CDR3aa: CATSRIRTSGGDNEQFF; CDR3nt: TGTGCCACCAGCAGAATCAGGACTAGCGGGGGGGACAATGAGCAGTTCTTC
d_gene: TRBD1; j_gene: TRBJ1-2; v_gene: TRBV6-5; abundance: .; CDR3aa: CASSQNRGAYGYTF; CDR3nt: TGTGCCAGCAGTCAGAACAGGGGCGCCTATGGCTACACCTTC
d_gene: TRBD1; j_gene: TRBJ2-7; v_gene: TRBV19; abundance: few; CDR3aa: CASGTDLYEQYF; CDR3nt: TGTGCGTCAGGGACAGACCTATACGAGCAGTACTTC
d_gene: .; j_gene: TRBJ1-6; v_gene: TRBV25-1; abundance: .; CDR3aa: CASSEFFRHGSPLHF; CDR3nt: TGTGCCAGCAGTGAATTCTTCCGGCACGGCTCACCCCTCCACTTT
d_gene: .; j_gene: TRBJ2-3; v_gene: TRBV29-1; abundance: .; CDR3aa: CSVERHLAGDTQYF; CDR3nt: TGCAGCGTTGAACGGCACCTAGCTGGTGATACGCAGTATTTT
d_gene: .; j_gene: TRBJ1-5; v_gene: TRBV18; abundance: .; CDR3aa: CASSPAFDNQPQHF; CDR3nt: TGTGCCAGCTCACCCGCTTTTGACAATCAGCCCCAGCATTTT
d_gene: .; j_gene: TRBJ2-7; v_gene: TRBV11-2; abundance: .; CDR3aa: CASSLGPGRTYEQYF; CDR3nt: TGTGCCAGCAGCTTAGGCCCCGGCAGAACCTACGAGCAGTACTTC
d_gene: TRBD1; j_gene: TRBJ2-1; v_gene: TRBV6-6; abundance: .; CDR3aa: CASSYRDSSNEQFF; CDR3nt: TGTGCCAGCAGCTACCGGGACAGCTCCAATGAGCAGTTCTTC
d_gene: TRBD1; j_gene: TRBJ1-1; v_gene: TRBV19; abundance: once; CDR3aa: CASRNLRDSYEAFF; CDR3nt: TGTGCCAGTAGAAACCTCCGGGACAGCTATGAAGCTTTCTTT
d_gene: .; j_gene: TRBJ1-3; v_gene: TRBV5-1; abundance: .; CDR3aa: CASSVQGSGNTIYF; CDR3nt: TGCGCCAGCAGCGTACAGGGTTCTGGAAACACCATATATTTT
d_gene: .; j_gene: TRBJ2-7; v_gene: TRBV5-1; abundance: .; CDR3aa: CASSLDVLGEQYF; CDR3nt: TGCGCCAGCAGCTTGGATGTCCTTGGCGAGCAGTACTTC
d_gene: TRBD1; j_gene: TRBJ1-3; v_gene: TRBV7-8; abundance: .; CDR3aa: CASSFQRPQDRVSGNTIYF; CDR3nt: TGTGCCAGCAGCTTTCAGCGTCCCCAGGACAGGGTCTCTGGAAACACCATATATTTT
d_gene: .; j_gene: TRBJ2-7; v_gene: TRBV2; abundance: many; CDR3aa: CASSEPTGYEQYF; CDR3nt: TGTGCCAGCAGTGAACCGACAGGATACGAGCAGTACTTC
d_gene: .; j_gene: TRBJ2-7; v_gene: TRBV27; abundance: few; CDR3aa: CASSPRGTYEQYF; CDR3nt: TGTGCCAGCAGTCCCCGGGGGACCTACGAGCAGTACTTC
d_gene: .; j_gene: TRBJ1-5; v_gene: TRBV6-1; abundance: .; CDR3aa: CASSEESPTTQHF; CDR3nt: TGTGCCAGCAGTGAAGAGTCCCCCACGACCCAGCATTTT
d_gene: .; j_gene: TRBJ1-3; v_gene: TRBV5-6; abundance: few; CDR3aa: CASSLVGRTSGNTIYF; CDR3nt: TGTGCCAGCAGCTTGGTGGGGCGGACCTCTGGAAACACCATATATTTT
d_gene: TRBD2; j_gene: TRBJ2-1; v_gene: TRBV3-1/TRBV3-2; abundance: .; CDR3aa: CASSRGLAGAPREQFF; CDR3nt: TGTGCCAGCAGCCGAGGACTAGCGGGGGCCCCCCGTGAGCAGTTCTTC
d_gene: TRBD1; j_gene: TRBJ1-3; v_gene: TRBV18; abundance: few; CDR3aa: CASSPPQTGARSGNTIYF; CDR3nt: TGTGCCAGCTCACCACCGCAAACAGGGGCACGGTCTGGAAACACCATATATTTT
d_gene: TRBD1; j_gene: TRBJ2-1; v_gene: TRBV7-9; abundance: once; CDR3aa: CASSFLTGGVNEQFF; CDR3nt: TGTGCCAGCAGCTTCTTAACAGGGGGCGTGAATGAGCAGTTCTTC
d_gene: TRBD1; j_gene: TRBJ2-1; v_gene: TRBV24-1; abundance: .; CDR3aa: CATSDPGQGANEQFF; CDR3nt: TGTGCCACCAGTGATCCGGGACAGGGGGCCAATGAGCAGTTCTTC
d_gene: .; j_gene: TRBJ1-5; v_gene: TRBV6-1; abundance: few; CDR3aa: CASSEVLNSIGNQPQHF; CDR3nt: TGTGCCAGCAGTGAAGTTCTCAATAGCATCGGGAATCAGCCCCAGCATTTT
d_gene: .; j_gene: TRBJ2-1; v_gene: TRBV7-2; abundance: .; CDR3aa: CASSLGGYEQFF; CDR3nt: TGTGCCAGCAGCTTAGGGGGCTATGAGCAGTTCTTC
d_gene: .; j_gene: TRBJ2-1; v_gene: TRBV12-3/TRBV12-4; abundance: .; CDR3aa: CASSSPGPRQFF; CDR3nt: TGTGCCAGCAGTTCCCCAGGACCCCGGCAGTTCTTC
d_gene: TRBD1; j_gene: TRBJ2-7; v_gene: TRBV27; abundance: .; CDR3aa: CASTRSGTGNYEQYF; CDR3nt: TGTGCCAGCACCCGGTCTGGGACAGGAAACTACGAGCAGTACTTC
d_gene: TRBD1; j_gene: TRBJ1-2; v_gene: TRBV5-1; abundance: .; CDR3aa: CASNSYGTANYGYTF; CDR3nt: TGCGCCAGCAATTCTTACGGGACAGCTAACTATGGCTACACCTTC
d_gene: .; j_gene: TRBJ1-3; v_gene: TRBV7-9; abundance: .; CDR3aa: CASSYRTLSSGNTIYF; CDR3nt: TGTGCCAGCAGCTACAGGACCCTAAGCTCTGGAAACACCATATATTTT
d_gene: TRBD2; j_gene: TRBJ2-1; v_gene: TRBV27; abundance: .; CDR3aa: CASTLGGGPTSEQFF; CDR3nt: TGTGCCAGCACACTCGGGGGGGGGCCAACTAGTGAGCAGTTCTTC
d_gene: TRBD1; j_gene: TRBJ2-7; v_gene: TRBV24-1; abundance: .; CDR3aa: CATSEPQGAGEQYF; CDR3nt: TGTGCCACCAGTGAACCACAGGGGGCTGGCGAGCAGTACTTC
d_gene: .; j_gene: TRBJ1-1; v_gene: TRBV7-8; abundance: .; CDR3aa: CASSLSRAMNTEAFF; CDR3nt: TGTGCCAGCAGCTTATCACGGGCTATGAACACTGAAGCTTTCTTT
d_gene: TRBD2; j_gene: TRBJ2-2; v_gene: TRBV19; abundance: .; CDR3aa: CASSQLAGNTGELFF; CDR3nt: TGTGCCAGTAGCCAACTAGCGGGGAACACCGGGGAGCTGTTTTTT
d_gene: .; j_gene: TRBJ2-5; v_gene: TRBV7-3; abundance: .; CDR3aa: CASSLNVWGPQETQYF; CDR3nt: TGTGCCAGCAGCTTAAATGTGTGGGGCCCCCAAGAGACCCAGTACTTC
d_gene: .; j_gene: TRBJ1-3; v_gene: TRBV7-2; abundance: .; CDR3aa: CASSLFKGNTIYF; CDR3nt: TGTGCCAGCAGCTTATTCAAGGGAAACACCATATATTTT
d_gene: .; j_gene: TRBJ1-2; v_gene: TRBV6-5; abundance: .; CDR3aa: CATLVPPYGYTF; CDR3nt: TGTGCCACCCTTGTCCCGCCTTATGGCTACACCTTC
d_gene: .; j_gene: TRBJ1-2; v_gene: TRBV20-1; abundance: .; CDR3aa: CSASHDSNYGYTF; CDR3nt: TGCAGTGCTAGTCACGATAGTAACTATGGCTACACCTTC
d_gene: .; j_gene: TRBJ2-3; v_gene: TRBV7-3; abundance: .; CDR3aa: CASSLSDGNTDTQYF; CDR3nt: TGTGCCAGCAGCTTATCGGACGGAAACACAGATACGCAGTATTTT
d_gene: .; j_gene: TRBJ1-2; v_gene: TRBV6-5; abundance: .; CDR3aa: CASTKGYGYTF; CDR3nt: TGTGCCAGCACTAAGGGTTATGGCTACACCTTC
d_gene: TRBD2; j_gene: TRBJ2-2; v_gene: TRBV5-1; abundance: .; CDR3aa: CASSLDSGLTTGELFF; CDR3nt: TGCGCCAGCAGCTTGGACTCGGGACTAACAACCGGGGAGCTGTTTTTT
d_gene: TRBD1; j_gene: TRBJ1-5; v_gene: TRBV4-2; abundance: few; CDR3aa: CASSLGQVSNQPQHF; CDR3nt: TGTGCCAGCAGCCTGGGACAGGTTTCAAATCAGCCCCAGCATTTT
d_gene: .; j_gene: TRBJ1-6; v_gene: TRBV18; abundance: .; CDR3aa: CASSPLGADNSPLHF; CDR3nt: TGTGCCAGCTCACCACTAGGGGCCGATAATTCACCCCTCCACTTT
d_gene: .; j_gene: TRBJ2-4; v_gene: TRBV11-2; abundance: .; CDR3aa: CASSPLRIAKNIQYF; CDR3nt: TGTGCCAGCAGCCCCCTTCGAATAGCCAAAAACATTCAGTACTTC
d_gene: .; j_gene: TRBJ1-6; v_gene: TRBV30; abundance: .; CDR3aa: CASLPRGVYNSPLHF; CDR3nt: TGTGCCTCTCTACCCCGGGGGGTATATAATTCACCCCTCCACTTT
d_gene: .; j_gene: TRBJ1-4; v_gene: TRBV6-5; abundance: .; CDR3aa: CASRMGTNEKLFF; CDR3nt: TGTGCCAGCAGGATGGGGACTAATGAAAAACTGTTTTTT
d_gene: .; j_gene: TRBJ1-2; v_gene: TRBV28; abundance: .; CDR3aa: CASSLTSYTF; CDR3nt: TGTGCCAGCAGTTTAACGTCGTACACCTTC